Sequencing of this TCR beta chain was carried out in a study of T cell responses to AZD1222 COVID-19 vaccine. Generated by immunoSEQ multiplex PCR, the TCRdb table keeps only in-frame clones and is missing some. The sample records approximately 110,000 clones, just under 95% being singletons. Findings of the study overall: It was only after the peak T cell response that any repertoires were sampled. The donor group comprised mostly white British people and more females; the analysis possibly underestimated clonal diversity.

To note about this clone: Antigen: not known.

Germline lookup yields CDR1 SNHLY and CDR2 FYNNEI. With 6 bases removed from V and 7 bases from J, the gap between germline ends came to 18 bases. The CDR3 consists of 14 residues. The chain carries TRBV2 and TRBJ1-2; D is unclear. The sequences come from peripheral blood, collected on day 0 of AZD1222 vaccination. This receptor was obtained from an adult in good health. For the CDR3, the DNA is TGTGCCAGCAGGTTCTTCGAAACAACGCGTGGCTACACCTTC. Its protein product is CASRFFETTRGYTF.